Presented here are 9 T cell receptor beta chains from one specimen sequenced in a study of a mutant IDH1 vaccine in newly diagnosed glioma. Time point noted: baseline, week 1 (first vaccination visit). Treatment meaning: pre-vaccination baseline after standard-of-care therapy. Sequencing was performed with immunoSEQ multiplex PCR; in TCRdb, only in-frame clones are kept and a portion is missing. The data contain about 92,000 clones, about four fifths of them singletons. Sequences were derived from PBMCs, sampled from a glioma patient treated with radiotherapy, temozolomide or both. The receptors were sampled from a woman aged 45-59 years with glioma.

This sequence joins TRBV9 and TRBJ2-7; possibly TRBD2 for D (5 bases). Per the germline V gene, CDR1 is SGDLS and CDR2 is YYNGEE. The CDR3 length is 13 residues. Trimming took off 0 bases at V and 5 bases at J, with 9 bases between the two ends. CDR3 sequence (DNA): TGTGCCAGCAGCGTAGAGGGAGTAAACGAGCAGTACTTC. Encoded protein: CASSVEGVNEQYF.

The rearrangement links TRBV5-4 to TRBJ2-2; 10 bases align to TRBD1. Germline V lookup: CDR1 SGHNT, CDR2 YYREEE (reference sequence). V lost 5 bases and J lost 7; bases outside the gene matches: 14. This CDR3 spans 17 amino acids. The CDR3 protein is CASSPSLTGGLIGELFF. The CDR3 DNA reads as TGTGCCAGCAGTCCCTCTTTGACAGGGGGCTTGATCGGGGAGCTGTTTTTT.

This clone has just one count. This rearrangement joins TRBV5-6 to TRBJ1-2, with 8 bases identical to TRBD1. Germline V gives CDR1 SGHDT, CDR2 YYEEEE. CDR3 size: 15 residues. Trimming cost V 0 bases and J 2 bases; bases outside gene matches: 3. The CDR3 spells CASSLGQGKNYGYTF. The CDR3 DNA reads TGTGCCAGCAGCTTGGGACAGGGGAAAAACTATGGCTACACCTTC.

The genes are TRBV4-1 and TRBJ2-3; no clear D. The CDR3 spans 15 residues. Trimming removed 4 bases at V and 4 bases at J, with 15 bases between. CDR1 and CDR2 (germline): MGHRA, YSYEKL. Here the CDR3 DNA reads TGCGCCAGCAGCCCCCTTATCGTTGTCCCAGATACGCAGTATTTT. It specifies CASSPLIVVPDTQYF.

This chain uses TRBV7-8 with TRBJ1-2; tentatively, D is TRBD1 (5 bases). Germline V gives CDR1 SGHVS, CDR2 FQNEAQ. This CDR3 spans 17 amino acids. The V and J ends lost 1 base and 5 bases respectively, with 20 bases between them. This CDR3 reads CASSLGLGLLNYYGYTF. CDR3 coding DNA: TGTGCCAGCAGCTTAGGGCTGGGGCTCCTCAATTATTATGGCTACACCTTC.

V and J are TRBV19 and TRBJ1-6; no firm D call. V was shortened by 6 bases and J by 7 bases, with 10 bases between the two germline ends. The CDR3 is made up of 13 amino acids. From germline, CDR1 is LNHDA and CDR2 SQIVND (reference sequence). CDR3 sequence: CASRPGHNSPLHF. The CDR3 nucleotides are TGTGCCAGTAGACCGGGCCACAATTCACCCCTCCACTTT.

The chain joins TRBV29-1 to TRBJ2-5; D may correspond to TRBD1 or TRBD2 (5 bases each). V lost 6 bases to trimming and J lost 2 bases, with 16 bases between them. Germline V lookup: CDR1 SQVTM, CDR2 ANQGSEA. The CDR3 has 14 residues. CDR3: CSVTRDGPQETQYF. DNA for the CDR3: TGCAGCGTCACCCGGGACGGTCCACAAGAGACCCAGTACTTC.

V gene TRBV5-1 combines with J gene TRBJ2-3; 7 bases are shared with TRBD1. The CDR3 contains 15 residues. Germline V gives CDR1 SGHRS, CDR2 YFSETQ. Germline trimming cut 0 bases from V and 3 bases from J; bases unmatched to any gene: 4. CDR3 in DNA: TGCGCCAGCAGCTTGGGGGGGACAGTGACAGATACGCAGTATTTT. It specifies CASSLGGTVTDTQYF.

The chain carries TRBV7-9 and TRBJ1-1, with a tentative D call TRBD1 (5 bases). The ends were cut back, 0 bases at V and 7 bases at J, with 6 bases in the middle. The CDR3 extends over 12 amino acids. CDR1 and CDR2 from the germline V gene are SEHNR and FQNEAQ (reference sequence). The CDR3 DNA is TGTGCCAGCAGCTTAGCTAGGGGTGAAGCTTTCTTT. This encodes CASSLARGEAFF.